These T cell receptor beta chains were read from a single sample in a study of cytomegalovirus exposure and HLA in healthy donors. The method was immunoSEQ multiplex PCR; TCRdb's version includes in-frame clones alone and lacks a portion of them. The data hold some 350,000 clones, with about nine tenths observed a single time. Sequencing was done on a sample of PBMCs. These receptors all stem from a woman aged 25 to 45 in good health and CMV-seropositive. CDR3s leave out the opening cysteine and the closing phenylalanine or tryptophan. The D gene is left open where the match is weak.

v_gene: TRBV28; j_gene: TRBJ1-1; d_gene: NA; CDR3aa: ASRPPWVNTEAF
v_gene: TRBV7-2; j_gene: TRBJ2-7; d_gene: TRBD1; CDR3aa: ASRKTGATYEQY
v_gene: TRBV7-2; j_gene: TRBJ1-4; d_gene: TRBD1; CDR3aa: ASSRDRGATNEKLF
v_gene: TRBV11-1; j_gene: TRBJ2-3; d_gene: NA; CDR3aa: ASSLRRTSTDTQY
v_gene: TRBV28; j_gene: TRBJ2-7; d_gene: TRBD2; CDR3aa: ASSAAGGPRDEQY
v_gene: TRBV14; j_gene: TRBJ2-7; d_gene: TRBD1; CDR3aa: ASSQGGQGGVQY
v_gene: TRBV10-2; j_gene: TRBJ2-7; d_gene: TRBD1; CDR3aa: ASSASGTGGAEQY
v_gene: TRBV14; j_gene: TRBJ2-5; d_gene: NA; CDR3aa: ASSQDLFRETQY
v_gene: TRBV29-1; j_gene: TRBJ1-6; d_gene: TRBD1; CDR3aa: SVRDRANSPLH
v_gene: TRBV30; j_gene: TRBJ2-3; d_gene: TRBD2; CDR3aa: AWSLTSGSTDTQY
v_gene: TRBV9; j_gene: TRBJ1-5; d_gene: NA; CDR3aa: ASSGGGYGQPQH
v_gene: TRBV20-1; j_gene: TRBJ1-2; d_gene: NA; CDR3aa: SAWGGSGYT
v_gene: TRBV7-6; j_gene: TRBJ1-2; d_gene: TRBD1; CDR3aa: ASSEISPGQGAISYT
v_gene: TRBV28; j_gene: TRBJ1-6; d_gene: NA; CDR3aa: ASSPGSLRVSPLH